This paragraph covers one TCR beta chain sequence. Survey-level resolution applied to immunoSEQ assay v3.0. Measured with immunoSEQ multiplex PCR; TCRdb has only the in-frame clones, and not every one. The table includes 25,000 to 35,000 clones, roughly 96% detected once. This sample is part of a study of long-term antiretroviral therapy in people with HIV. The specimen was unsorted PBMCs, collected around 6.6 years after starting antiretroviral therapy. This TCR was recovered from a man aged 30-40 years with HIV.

For the CDR3, the DNA is TGTGCCAGCAGACGTACCGGGACAGGGGGGAACACCGGGGAGCTGTTTTTT. This translates into CASRRTGTGGNTGELFF. The chain employs TRBV7-9 and TRBJ2-2; TRBD1 aligns across 11 bases. Germline CDR1 reads SEHNR; CDR2 reads FQNEAQ (reference sequence). V trimming: 6 bases; J trimming: 1 base; junction bases outside the gene matches: 7. The CDR3 spans 17 residues. Filled out from reference TRBV7-9 and TRBJ2-2, the complete variable domain reads DTGVSQNPRHKITKRGQNVTFRCDPISEHNRLYWYRQTLGQGPEFLTYFQNEAQLEKSRLLSDRFSAERPKGSFSTLEIQRTEQGDSAMYLCASRRTGTGGNTGELFFGEGSRLTVL.